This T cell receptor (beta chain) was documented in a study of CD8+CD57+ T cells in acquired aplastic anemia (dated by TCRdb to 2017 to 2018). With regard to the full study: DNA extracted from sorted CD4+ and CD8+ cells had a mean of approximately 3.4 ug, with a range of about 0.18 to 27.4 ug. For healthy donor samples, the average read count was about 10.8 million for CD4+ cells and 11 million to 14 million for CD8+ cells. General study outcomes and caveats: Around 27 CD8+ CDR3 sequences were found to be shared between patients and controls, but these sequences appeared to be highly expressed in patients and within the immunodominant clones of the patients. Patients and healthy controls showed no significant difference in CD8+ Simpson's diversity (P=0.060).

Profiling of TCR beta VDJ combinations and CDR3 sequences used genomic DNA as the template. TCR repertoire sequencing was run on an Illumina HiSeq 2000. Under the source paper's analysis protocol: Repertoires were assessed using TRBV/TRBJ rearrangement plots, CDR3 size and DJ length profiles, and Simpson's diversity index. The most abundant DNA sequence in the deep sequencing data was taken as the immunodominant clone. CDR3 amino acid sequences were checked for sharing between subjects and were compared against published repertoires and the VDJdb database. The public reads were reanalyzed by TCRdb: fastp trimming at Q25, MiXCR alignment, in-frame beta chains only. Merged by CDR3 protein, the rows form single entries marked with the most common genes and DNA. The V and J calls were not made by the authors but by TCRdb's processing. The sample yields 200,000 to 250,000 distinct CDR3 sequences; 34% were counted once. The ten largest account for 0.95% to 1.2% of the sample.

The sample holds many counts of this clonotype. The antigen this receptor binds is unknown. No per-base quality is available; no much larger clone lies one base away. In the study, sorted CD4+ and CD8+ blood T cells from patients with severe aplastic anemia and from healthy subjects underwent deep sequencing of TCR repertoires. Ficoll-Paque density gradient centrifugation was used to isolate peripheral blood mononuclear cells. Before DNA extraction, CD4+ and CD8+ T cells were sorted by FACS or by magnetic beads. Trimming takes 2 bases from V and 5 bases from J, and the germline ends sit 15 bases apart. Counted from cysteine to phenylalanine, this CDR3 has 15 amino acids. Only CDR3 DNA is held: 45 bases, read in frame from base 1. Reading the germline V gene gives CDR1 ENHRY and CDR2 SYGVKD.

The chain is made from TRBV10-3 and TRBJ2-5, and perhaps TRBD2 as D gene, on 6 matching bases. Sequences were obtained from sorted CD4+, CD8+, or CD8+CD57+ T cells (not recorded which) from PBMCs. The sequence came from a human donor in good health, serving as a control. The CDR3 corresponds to CAISEATAGRETQYF. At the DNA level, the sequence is TGTGCCATCAGTGAGGCGACGGCGGGGCGGGAGACCCAGTACTTC.